The sequence of this T cell receptor beta chain was determined in a study of identical twins. TCRdb reprocessed the 5' RACE reads via MiXCR and lists one record per CDR3 protein. The sample lists hundreds of thousands of distinct CDR3 sequences, 8.6% occurring once. These same data were also listed under a study on yellow fever vaccine responses in identical twins.

The receptor was isolated from a woman between 18 and 29 years old in good health. The sample comprised PBMCs.

CDR3 residues: CASLGGTGNYEQYF. CDR3 in DNA: TGTGCCAGCTTGGGGGGGACAGGGAACTACGAGCAGTACTTC. The V call is TRBV2, the J call TRBJ2-7, with TRBD1 identical over 9 bases. CDR1 is SNHLY and CDR2 is FYNNEI in the germline V gene. This CDR3 comprises 14 residues. The V and J ends lost 8 bases and 3 bases, in that order; junction bases with no gene match: 8.